This TCR beta chain was identified during a study of blood T cell repertoires in COVID-19 (TCRdb year 2020). Context from the whole study: Samples from collaborators originated in the United States, Italy and Spain and spanned both the acute and convalescent phases of COVID-19. Sample metadata almost always included a de-identified subject ID, COVID-19 status, age in years and sex. Subjects who had been exposed to COVID-19, were actively infected with it, or had recovered from it provided the deeply sampled blood TCRbeta repertoires that made up the dataset. Samples were obtained from the ongoing ImmuneRACE study (first 160 participants) and from roughly 1,300 subjects provided by 6 global collaborators. The material from the prospective study consisted of cDNA or gDNA derived from T cells, B-cell-depleted T cells, or PBMCs. The repertoires were released in a freely available public database meant as a resource for research on the immune response to SARS-CoV-2. HLA class I and class II types, where available, came from metadata supplied by the sample provider rather than from assay-based typing. General findings and caveats noted by the study authors: How much clinical and demographic metadata was included differed by source and by participant, and the metadata was provided uncurated.

Samples from volunteer blood donors who had recovered from COVID-19 were contributed by a second Seattle source. Whole blood was collected in K2EDTA tubes by collaborating institutions according to the institutions' own protocols. For TCRbeta analysis, collaborator samples were shipped as frozen whole blood, as isolated PBMCs, or as DNA extracted from either sample type. From the germline V gene, CDR1 is SQVTM and CDR2 is ANQGSEA. From its cysteine to its phenylalanine, the CDR3 spans 18 amino acids. The entry retains the CDR3 DNA only, 54 bases that are in frame from base 1. The V end gives up 0 bases and the J end 4 bases, leaving 7 bases in the junction not matched to a gene. TCRbeta CDR3 regions were amplified from genomic DNA by means of the immunoSEQ Assay, a bias-controlled multiplex PCR. As for the authors' bioinformatics: The number of nucleated cells in each sample was estimated by amplification of reference gene primers within the assay. Sequence reads were collapsed and filtered to measure the absolute abundance of every unique TCRbeta CDR3 rearrangement. For each sample, productive Simpson clonality was calculated as the square root of Simpson's diversity index across productive rearrangements. TCRdb mirrors the immuneACCESS table, restricted to in-frame sequences. Some clones are absent from its copies; in checked studies, under half trace to an unresolved V gene, and the reason for the others is unknown. The DNA was the basis for D and trimming; V, J and clone size are from that table. This sample comprises fewer than 300,000 clones, more than 70% of them detected only once. 0.9% to 1% of the sample is held by the ten biggest clonotypes.

On this clone itself: Its antigen is currently not known. Qualities for individual bases were not recorded, and no much larger clone is one base off.

This sequence originates from a woman aged 40-49 years who had recovered from COVID-19. The sequencing input was peripheral blood. The chain is encoded by TRBV29-1 joined to TRBJ2-6, and 12 junction bases match TRBD1. The CDR3 protein is CSVEDRGQGAAGANVLTF. The sequenced DNA: TGCAGCGTTGAAGATAGGGGACAGGGGGCGGCCGGGGCCAACGTCCTGACTTTC.